This TCR beta chain emerged from a study of blood T cell repertoires in COVID-19. Per the original methods: Reference gene primer amplification gave estimated nucleated cell counts. The protocol was immunoSEQ multiplex PCR, while the TCRdb copy is restricted to in-frame clones and leaves out a portion. D and trimming come from the DNA, and the V and J calls and clone size come from that table. The table records 200,000 to 300,000 clones, around 83% of them present only once. CDR1 and CDR2 (germline): SGHNT, YENEEA. V was clipped by 5 bases and J by 5 bases, with 21 bases between them. The CDR3 totals 16 residues.

The TCR was taken from a man aged 35 to 55 who had recovered from COVID-19. V gene TRBV11-3 combines with J gene TRBJ2-5, with D perhaps matching TRBD2 (7 bases). Material for sequencing was peripheral blood. The DNA for the CDR3 is TGTGCCAGCAGCAGCGGCAGGGGAGGGGCCCTCGAGACCCAGTACTTC. Protein: CASSSGRGGALETQYF.